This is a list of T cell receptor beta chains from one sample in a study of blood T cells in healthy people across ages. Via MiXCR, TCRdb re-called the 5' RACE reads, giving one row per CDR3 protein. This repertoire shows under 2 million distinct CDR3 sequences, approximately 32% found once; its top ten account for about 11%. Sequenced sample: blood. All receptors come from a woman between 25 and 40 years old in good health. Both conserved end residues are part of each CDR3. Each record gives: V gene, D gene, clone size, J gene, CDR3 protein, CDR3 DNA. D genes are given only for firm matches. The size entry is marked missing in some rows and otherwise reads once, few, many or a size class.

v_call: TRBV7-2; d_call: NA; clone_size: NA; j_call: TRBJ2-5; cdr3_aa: CASSPINNEQYF; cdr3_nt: TGTGCCAGCAGTCCTATAAACAATGAGCAGTACTTC
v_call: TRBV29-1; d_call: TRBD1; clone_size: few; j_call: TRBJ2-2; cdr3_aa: CSVEEPGQENPTGELFF; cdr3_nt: TGCAGCGTTGAAGAACCGGGACAGGAGAATCCCACCGGGGAGCTGTTTTTT
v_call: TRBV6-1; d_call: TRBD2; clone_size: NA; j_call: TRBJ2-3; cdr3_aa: CASCLTSGITDTQYF; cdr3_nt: TGTGCCAGCTGCTTGACTAGCGGGATTACAGATACGCAGTATTTT
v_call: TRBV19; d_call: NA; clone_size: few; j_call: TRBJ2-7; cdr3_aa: CASSPGGHYEQYF; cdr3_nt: TGTGCCAGTAGCCCGGGGGGACATTACGAGCAGTACTTC
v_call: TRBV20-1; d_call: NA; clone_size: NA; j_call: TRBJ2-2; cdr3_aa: CSARAAGELFF; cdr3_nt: TGCAGTGCCCGGGCCGCCGGGGAGCTGTTTTTT
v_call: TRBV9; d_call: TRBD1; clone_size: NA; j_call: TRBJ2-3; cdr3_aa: CASSPGQGWLTDTQYF; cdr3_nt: TGTGCCAGCAGCCCCGGACAGGGGTGGCTAACAGATACGCAGTATTTT
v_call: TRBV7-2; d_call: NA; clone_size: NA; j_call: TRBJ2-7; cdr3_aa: CASTNSLLAYEQYF; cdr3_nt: TGTGCCAGCACCAACTCCCTACTAGCTTACGAGCAGTACTTC
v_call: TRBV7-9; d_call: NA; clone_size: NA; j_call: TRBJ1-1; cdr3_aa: CASSLFMQVTEAFF; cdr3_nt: TGTGCCAGCAGCTTATTTATGCAAGTGACTGAAGCTTTCTTT
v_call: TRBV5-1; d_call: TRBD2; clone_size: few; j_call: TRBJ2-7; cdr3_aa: CASRDLAGDYEQYF; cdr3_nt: TGCGCCAGCAGAGACCTAGCGGGAGATTACGAGCAGTACTTC
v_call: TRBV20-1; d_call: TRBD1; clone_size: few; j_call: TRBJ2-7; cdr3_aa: CSASPGQDPYEQYF; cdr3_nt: TGCAGTGCTAGTCCGGGACAGGACCCCTACGAGCAGTACTTC
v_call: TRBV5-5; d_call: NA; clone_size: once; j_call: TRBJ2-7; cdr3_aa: CASSFGPSGTEQYF; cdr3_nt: TGTGCCAGCAGCTTCGGACCTAGTGGCACCGAGCAGTACTTC
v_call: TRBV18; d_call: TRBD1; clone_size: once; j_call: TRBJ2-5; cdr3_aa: CASSPLGQSYNEQYF; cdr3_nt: TGTGCCAGCTCACCGCTGGGACAGTCCTACAATGAGCAGTACTTC
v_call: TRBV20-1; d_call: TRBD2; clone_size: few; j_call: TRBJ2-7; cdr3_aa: CSATSSAAGVDEQYF; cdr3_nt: TGCAGTGCTACATCCTCGGCCGCGGGGGTCGACGAGCAGTACTTC
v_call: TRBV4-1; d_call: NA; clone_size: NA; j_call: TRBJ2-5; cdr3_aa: CASSEYQETQYF; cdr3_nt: TGCGCCAGCAGTGAGTACCAAGAGACCCAGTACTTC
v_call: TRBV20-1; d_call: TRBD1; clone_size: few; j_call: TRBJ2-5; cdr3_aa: CSAGDRLETQYF; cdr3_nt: TGCAGTGCTGGGGACAGACTAGAGACCCAGTACTTC
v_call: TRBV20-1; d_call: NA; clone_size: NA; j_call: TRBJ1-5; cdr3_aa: CSARATGRLNQPQHF; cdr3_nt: TGCAGTGCTAGAGCTACCGGGAGACTAAATCAGCCCCAGCATTTT